A selection of T cell receptor beta chains follows, all from one sample in a study of CD4 and CD8 cells across lung adenocarcinoma regions. TCRdb re-analysed the PCR reads in MiXCR, keeping a single row per CDR3 protein. The sample contains under 12,000 distinct CDR3 sequences, approximately 50% of which appear only once. Sequencing was carried out using CD8+ T cells from the margin of a lung tumor. The receptors were sampled from a male donor with lung adenocarcinoma. The CD4 and CD8 labels of this study may be unreliable. CDR3s leave out the opening cysteine and the closing phenylalanine or tryptophan.

CDR3 protein: ASSLDPSGSSEQF
V gene: TRBV11-2
J gene: TRBJ2-1

CDR3 protein: ASPDRSGGKAYNEQF
V gene: TRBV6-1
J gene: TRBJ2-1

CDR3 protein: ASSSSGQGAYGYT
V gene: TRBV4-1
J gene: TRBJ1-2

CDR3 protein: ASSQAQGPQY
V gene: TRBV14
J gene: -

CDR3 protein: ASSPGSYTQY
V gene: TRBV4-2
J gene: TRBJ2-3

CDR3 protein: ASSVAGPGAKDTQY
V gene: TRBV6-1
J gene: TRBJ2-3

CDR3 protein: ASTTAGVSYNEQF
V gene: TRBV6-1
J gene: TRBJ2-1

CDR3 protein: ASSDNQETQY
V gene: TRBV10-1
J gene: TRBJ2-5

CDR3 protein: ASSGDQTVSGTDTQY
V gene: TRBV6-1
J gene: TRBJ2-3

CDR3 protein: ASSERSHGYT
V gene: TRBV6-1
J gene: TRBJ1-2

CDR3 protein: ASSFPEGQGPDTQY
V gene: TRBV12-3/TRBV12-4
J gene: TRBJ2-3

CDR3 protein: ASRLSGTSGRAETQY
V gene: TRBV12-3/TRBV12-4
J gene: TRBJ2-5

CDR3 protein: ASSALGVKGETQY
V gene: TRBV6-1
J gene: -

CDR3 protein: ARWHLWGEQF
V gene: TRBV27
J gene: TRBJ2-1

CDR3 protein: ASSPGRLASGTDTQY
V gene: TRBV27
J gene: TRBJ2-3

CDR3 protein: AISEFGQGTTYEQY
V gene: TRBV10-3
J gene: -

CDR3 protein: ASSYSMQGNTDTQY
V gene: TRBV6-5
J gene: TRBJ2-3

CDR3 protein: ASSLASGYNEQF
V gene: TRBV11-3
J gene: TRBJ2-1

CDR3 protein: ASTKGAHNQPQH
V gene: TRBV6-1
J gene: TRBJ1-5

CDR3 protein: ASSRQGGANYGYT
V gene: TRBV6-1
J gene: TRBJ1-2

CDR3 protein: ASSLAGGHGPYNEQY
V gene: TRBV11-2
J gene: TRBJ2-4

CDR3 protein: ASSETWTANTGELF
V gene: TRBV6-1
J gene: TRBJ2-2

CDR3 protein: ASSLRAKNIQY
V gene: TRBV6-6
J gene: TRBJ2-4

CDR3 protein: ASSTLYRGEAYGYT
V gene: TRBV6-5
J gene: TRBJ1-2

CDR3 protein: ASAPGGPRDTIY
V gene: TRBV12-3/TRBV12-4
J gene: TRBJ1-3

CDR3 protein: ASSPGEYSGTLY
V gene: TRBV10-1
J gene: TRBJ2-2

CDR3 protein: ASIGSSRGNEQF
V gene: TRBV6-1
J gene: TRBJ2-1

CDR3 protein: ASRGAGGGDQETQY
V gene: TRBV6-1
J gene: TRBJ2-5

CDR3 protein: AGRGGGGPDTQY
V gene: TRBV10-3
J gene: TRBJ2-5

CDR3 protein: ASTTRQFNEKLF
V gene: TRBV27
J gene: TRBJ1-4

CDR3 protein: ASSFRSGAVSHEQY
V gene: TRBV7-8
J gene: TRBJ2-7

CDR3 protein: SARWGRGNTEAF
V gene: TRBV20-1
J gene: TRBJ1-1

CDR3 protein: ASSYGRATGELF
V gene: TRBV6-5
J gene: TRBJ2-2

CDR3 protein: ASSDFGGDDYEQY
V gene: TRBV6-1
J gene: TRBJ2-7

CDR3 protein: ASNIHRGGQGDEQF
V gene: TRBV19
J gene: TRBJ2-1

CDR3 protein: ASSDPRGVGTDTQY
V gene: TRBV6-1
J gene: TRBJ2-3

CDR3 protein: ASSQARNNEQF
V gene: TRBV4-1
J gene: TRBJ2-1

CDR3 protein: ASSRAGGRVEQF
V gene: TRBV3-1
J gene: -

CDR3 protein: ATKEGGPNHEQY
V gene: TRBV10-3
J gene: -

CDR3 protein: ASSEVGESGDEQF
V gene: TRBV6-1
J gene: TRBJ2-3

CDR3 protein: ASSYSGATDNEQF
V gene: TRBV6-1
J gene: TRBJ2-1

CDR3 protein: ASSLAAGGEQY
V gene: TRBV7-6
J gene: TRBJ2-7

CDR3 protein: ASSLRLGGLYEQY
V gene: TRBV27
J gene: -

CDR3 protein: ASSDPTSLSRGFSTDTQY
V gene: TRBV10-2
J gene: TRBJ2-3

CDR3 protein: ASSEDPGMYKGSEYGYT
V gene: TRBV6-1
J gene: TRBJ1-2

CDR3 protein: ASTLNRGDRAQY
V gene: TRBV6-1
J gene: TRBJ2-5

CDR3 protein: ASSSSAGVTDTQY
V gene: TRBV7-2
J gene: TRBJ2-3

CDR3 protein: ASSEAGTGARNTQY
V gene: TRBV6-1
J gene: -

CDR3 protein: ASSLKTGAINEQF
V gene: TRBV27
J gene: TRBJ2-1

CDR3 protein: ASSESLAQETQY
V gene: TRBV10-1
J gene: TRBJ2-5

CDR3 protein: ARGLRAKNIQY
V gene: TRBV28
J gene: TRBJ2-4

CDR3 protein: ASSVGTEKNIQY
V gene: TRBV7-9
J gene: TRBJ2-4

CDR3 protein: ARGLGGGGTDTQY
V gene: TRBV27
J gene: TRBJ2-3

CDR3 protein: ASSLTSAEGGGAQF
V gene: TRBV6-1
J gene: TRBJ2-3

CDR3 protein: ASSPGLAGWEQY
V gene: TRBV3-1
J gene: TRBJ2-5

CDR3 protein: ASSSRGGQRVSGEQF
V gene: TRBV7-2
J gene: TRBJ2-1

CDR3 protein: ASLDRDRETQY
V gene: TRBV6-4
J gene: TRBJ2-5

CDR3 protein: ASSPGGPTDTQY
V gene: TRBV11-3
J gene: TRBJ2-3

CDR3 protein: ASSQDSAGWVYEQY
V gene: TRBV4-2
J gene: TRBJ2-7

CDR3 protein: ASSEWGDSGGGNQPQH
V gene: TRBV6-1
J gene: TRBJ1-5